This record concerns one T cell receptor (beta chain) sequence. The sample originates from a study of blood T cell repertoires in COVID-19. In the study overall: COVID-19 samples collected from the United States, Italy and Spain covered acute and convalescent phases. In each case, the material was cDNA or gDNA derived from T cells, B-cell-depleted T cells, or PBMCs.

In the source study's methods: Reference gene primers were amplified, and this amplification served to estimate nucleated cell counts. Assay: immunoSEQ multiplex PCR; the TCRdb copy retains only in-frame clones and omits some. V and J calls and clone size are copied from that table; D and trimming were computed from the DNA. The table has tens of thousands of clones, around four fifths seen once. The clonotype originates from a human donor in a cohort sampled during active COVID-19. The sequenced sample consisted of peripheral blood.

CDR3 DNA sequence: TGTGCCAGCTCAGGTGGACAACGTGGTTCACCCCTCCACTTT. It is translated as CASSGGQRGSPLHF. The chain has TRBV18 and TRBJ1-6, with D perhaps matching TRBD1 (5 bases). Germline V gene sequence: CDR1 KGHSH, CDR2 LQKENI. This CDR3 has 14 amino acids. V lost 5 bases to trimming and J lost 9 bases, with 14 bases between them.